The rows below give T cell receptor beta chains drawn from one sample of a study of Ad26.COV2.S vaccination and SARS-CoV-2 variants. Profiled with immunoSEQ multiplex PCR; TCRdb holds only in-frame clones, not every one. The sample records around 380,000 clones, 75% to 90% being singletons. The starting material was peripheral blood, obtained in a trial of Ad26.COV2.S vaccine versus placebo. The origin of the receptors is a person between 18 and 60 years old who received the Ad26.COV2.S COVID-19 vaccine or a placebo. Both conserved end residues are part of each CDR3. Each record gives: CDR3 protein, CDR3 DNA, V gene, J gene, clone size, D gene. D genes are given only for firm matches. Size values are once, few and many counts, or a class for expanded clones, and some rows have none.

cdr3_aa: CASSLNPGQVNTIYF
cdr3_nt: TGCGCCAGCAGCTTGAACCCGGGACAGGTGAACACCATATATTTT
v_call: TRBV5-1
j_call: TRBJ1-3
clone_size: NA
d_call: TRBD1

cdr3_aa: CASSPPTYYGYTF
cdr3_nt: TGTGCCAGCTCACCACCAACGTACTATGGCTACACCTTC
v_call: TRBV18
j_call: TRBJ1-2
clone_size: NA
d_call: NA

cdr3_aa: CASSIRGASGVTNEQFF
cdr3_nt: TGTGCCAGCAGCATTAGGGGGGCTAGCGGGGTAACCAATGAGCAGTTCTTC
v_call: TRBV7-8
j_call: TRBJ2-1
clone_size: few
d_call: TRBD2

cdr3_aa: CASSWTGGFSGNTIYF
cdr3_nt: TGTGCCAGCAGCTGGACAGGGGGATTCTCTGGAAACACCATATATTTT
v_call: TRBV7-2
j_call: TRBJ1-3
clone_size: NA
d_call: TRBD1

cdr3_aa: CASSLGAGAEKLFF
cdr3_nt: TGCGCCAGCAGCTTGGGCGCAGGGGCGGAAAAACTGTTTTTT
v_call: TRBV5-1
j_call: TRBJ1-4
clone_size: NA
d_call: NA

cdr3_aa: CASSLSWLDGYTF
cdr3_nt: TGCGCCAGCAGCTTGTCATGGCTCGACGGCTACACCTTC
v_call: TRBV5-1
j_call: TRBJ1-2
clone_size: NA
d_call: NA

cdr3_aa: CASSLVVTEQFF
cdr3_nt: TGTGCCAGCAGCTTAGTGGTGACCGAGCAGTTCTTC
v_call: TRBV7-9
j_call: TRBJ2-1
clone_size: NA
d_call: NA

cdr3_aa: CASSLYSAYEQYF
cdr3_nt: TGTGCCAGCAGCTTATATTCAGCCTACGAGCAGTACTTC
v_call: TRBV7-9
j_call: TRBJ2-7
clone_size: NA
d_call: NA

cdr3_aa: CASSYGWDRDSPLHF
cdr3_nt: TGTGCCAGCAGTTACGGTTGGGACAGGGATTCACCCCTCCACTTT
v_call: TRBV6-6
j_call: TRBJ1-6
clone_size: NA
d_call: TRBD1

cdr3_aa: CAWTVSVEQFF
cdr3_nt: TGTGCCTGGACAGTTTCCGTTGAGCAGTTCTTC
v_call: TRBV30
j_call: TRBJ2-1
clone_size: few
d_call: NA